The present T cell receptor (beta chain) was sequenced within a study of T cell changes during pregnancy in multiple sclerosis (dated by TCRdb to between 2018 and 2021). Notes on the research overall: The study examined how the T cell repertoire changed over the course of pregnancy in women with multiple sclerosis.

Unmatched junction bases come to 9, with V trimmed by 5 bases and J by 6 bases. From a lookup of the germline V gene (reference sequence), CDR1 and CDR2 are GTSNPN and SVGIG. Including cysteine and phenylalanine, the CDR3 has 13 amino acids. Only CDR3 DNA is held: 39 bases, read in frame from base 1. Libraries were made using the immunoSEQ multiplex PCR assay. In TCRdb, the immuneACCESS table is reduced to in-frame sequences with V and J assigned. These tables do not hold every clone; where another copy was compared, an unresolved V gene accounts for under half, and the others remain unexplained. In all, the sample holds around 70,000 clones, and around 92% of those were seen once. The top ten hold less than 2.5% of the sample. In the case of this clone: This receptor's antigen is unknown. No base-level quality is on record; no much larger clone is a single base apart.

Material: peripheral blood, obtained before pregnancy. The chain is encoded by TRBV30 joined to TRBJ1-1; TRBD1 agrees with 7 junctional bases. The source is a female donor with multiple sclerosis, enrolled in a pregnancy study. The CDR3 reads CAWRKTGAPEAFF. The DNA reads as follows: TGTGCCTGGCGGAAAACAGGGGCCCCTGAAGCTTTCTTT.